Described below is a single TCR beta chain sequence and its context. The data stem from a study of blood T cell repertoires in COVID-19. The CDR3 length is 15 residues. Germline CDR1 is SGHTA and CDR2 is FQGNSA. V was clipped by 5 bases and J by 7 bases; unmatched bases: 7. TCRdb's copy holds only in-frame clones and misses some; the assay was immunoSEQ multiplex PCR. Of about 210,000 clones in the sample, 81% were seen once. The specimen was PBMCs or T cells enriched from blood (not recorded which). The TCR sequence derives from a woman in her fifties or sixties with acute COVID-19. This rearrangement joins TRBV7-2 to TRBJ1-6; the match to TRBD1 covers 8 bases. This CDR3 is CASSRWTGKNSPLHF. Written as DNA, the CDR3 is TGTGCCAGCAGCCGGTGGACAGGGAAGAATTCACCCCTCCACTTT.